This T cell receptor (beta chain) originates from a study of beta chain features in type 1 diabetes. Study-level points and caveats: Significant though moderate, a shortening of TCRB CDR3s appeared in all four CD4+ subsets of Type 1 diabetes patients. Among patients, naive, central memory and Treg TCRB repertoires appeared more similar than among healthy donors.

This clone has only a few counts. What it recognizes is unknown. Investigators reverse transcribed all isolated RNA, so they sequenced expressed TCRB transcripts. Naive, central memory and regulatory T cell samples averaged roughly 4 million reads. Assay used: immunoSEQ multiplex PCR; TCRdb lists only in-frame clones, some missing. The repertoire holds about 370,000 clones, with 9.5% to 10% as singletons. Sequences were obtained from central memory CD4+ T cells from blood. The source is a man aged 25 to 40 with type 1 diabetes.

Here the CDR3 reads CASSYRVETEAFF. In nucleotides, the CDR3 is TGTGCCAGCAGCTACAGGGTAGAGACTGAAGCTTTCTTT. The chain carries TRBV28 and TRBJ1-1; D might be TRBD1 (6 bases). V was trimmed by 6 bases and J by 5 bases, leaving 13 bases between them. Germline V lookup: CDR1 MDHEN, CDR2 SYDVKM. This CDR3 contains 13 residues.